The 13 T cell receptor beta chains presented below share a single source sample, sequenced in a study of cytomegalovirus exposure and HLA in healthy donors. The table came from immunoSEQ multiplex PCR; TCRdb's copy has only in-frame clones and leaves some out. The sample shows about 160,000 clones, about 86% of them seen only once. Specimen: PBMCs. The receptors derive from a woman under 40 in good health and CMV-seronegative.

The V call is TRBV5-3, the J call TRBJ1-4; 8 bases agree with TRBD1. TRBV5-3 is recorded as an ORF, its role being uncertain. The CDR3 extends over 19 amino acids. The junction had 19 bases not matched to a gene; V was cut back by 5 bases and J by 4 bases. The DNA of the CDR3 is TGTGCCAGAAGTCGGGGACAGGCCTTACATCAGATGGTTAATGAAAAACTGTTTTTT. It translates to CARSRGQALHQMVNEKLFF.

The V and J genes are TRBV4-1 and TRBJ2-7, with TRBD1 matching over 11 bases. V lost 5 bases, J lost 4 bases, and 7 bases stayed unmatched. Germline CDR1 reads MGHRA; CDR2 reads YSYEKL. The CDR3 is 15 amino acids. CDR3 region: CASSYGQGATYEQYF. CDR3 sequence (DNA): TGCGCCAGCAGCTACGGACAGGGGGCTACGTACGAGCAGTACTTC.

The CDR3 sequence is CASSIGQETQYF. The CDR3 DNA sequence: TGTGCCAGTAGTATCGGGCAAGAGACCCAGTACTTC. V is TRBV19 and J is TRBJ2-5; D remains ambiguous. CDR3 length equals 12 residues. Trimming removed 3 bases at V and 2 bases at J, with 4 bases between. Germline CDR1 reads LNHDA; CDR2 reads SQIVND (reference sequence).

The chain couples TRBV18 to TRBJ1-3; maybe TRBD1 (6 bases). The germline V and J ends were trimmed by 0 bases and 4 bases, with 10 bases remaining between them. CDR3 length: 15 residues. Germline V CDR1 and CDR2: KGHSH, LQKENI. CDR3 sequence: CASSPPTGPGNTIYF. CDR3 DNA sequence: TGTGCCAGCTCACCACCTACAGGGCCAGGAAACACCATATATTTT. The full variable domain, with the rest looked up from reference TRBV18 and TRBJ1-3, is NAGVMQNPRHLVRRRGQEARLRCSPMKGHSHVYWYRQLPEEGLKFMVYLQKENIIDESGMPKERFSAEFPKEGPSILRIQQVVRGDSAAYFCASSPPTGPGNTIYFGEGSWLTVV.

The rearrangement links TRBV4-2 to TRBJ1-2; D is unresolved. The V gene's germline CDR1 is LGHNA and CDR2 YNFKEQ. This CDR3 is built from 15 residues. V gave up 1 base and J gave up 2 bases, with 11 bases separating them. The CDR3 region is CASSQVMGTNYGYTF. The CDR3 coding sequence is TGTGCCAGCAGCCAAGTTATGGGAACAAACTATGGCTACACCTTC.

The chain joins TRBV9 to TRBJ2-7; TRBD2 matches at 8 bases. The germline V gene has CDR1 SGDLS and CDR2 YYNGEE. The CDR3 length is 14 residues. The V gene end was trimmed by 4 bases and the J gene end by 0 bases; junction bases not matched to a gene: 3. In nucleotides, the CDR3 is TGTGCCAGCAGCCCCGGGGGGGACTCCTACGAGCAGTACTTC. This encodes CASSPGGDSYEQYF.

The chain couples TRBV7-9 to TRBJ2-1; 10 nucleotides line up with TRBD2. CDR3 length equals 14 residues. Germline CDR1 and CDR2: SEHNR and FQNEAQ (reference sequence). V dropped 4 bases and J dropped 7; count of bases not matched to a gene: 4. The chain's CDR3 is CASSSSGRENEQFF. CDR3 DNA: TGTGCCAGCAGCTCAAGCGGGAGGGAGAATGAGCAGTTCTTC.

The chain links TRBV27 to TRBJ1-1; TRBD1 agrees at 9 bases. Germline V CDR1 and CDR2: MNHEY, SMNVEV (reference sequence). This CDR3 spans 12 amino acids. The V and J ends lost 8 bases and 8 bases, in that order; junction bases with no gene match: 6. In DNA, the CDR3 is TGTGCCAGCCTGGGACAGGGCTTCGAAGCTTTCTTT. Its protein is CASLGQGFEAFF.

CDR3 in DNA: TGTGCCAGCAGCTCATACCATACAGGGGGCCCCGGGGAGCTGTTTTTT. Translation: CASSSYHTGGPGELFF. The genes are TRBV5-5 and TRBJ2-2, with 9 positions matching TRBD1. With V trimmed by 3 bases and J by 6 bases, 9 bases remained unmatched. Germline V gene sequence: CDR1 SGHKS, CDR2 YYEKEE (reference sequence). This CDR3 has 16 residues.

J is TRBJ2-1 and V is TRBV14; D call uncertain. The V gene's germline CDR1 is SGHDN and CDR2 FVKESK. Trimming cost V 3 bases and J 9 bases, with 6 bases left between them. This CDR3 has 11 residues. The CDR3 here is CASSHLAEQFF. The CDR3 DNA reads TGTGCCAGCAGCCACCTTGCTGAGCAGTTCTTC.

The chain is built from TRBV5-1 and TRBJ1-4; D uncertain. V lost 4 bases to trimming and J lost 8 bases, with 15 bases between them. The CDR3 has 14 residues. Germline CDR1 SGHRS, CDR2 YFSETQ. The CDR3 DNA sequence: TGCGCCAGCAGCCTTGAGGTCAAGAGCGAAAAACTGTTTTTT. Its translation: CASSLEVKSEKLFF.

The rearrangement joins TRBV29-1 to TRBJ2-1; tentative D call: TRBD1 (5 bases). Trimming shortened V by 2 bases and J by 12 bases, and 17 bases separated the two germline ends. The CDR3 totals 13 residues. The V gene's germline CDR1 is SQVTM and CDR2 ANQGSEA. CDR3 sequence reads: CSVEHRTHDGQFF. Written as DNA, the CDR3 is TGCAGCGTTGAACACAGGACCCATGATGGGCAGTTCTTC.

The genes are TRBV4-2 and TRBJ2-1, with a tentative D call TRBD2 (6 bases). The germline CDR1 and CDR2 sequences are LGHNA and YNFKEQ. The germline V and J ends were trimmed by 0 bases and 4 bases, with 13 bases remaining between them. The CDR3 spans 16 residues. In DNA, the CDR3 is TGTGCCAGCAGCCAAGATCCGGCGGGATCGTACAATGAGCAGTTCTTC. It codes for CASSQDPAGSYNEQFF.